This record concerns one T cell receptor (beta chain) sequence. As yet, its antigen is unknown. This record belongs to a study of OX40 agonist ivuxolimab in advanced cancers. For the study at large: Three patients had partial responses: one hepatocellular carcinoma, two cutaneous melanoma. Whole-study results and caveats: Antigen specificity was not determined for the expanded peripheral T cells. The average count of expanded clones was higher among CD8+ T cells than among CD4+. Doses of 0.1 to 3.0 mg/kg were accompanied by clonal expansion of CD4+ and CD8+ blood T cells by week 6.

Generated by immunoSEQ multiplex PCR, the TCRdb table keeps only in-frame clones and is missing some. The sample carries about 25,000 clones, around 86% recorded once. Sequencing was performed on CD4+ or CD8+ T cells sorted from blood, taken in a trial of the OX40 agonist ivuxolimab. The receptor was isolated from an adult with an advanced solid tumor such as melanoma, head and neck, liver or kidney cancer.

As DNA, the CDR3 is TGCGCCAGCAGTGACAATTTGCAGGGCGGTGGCTACACCTTC. Residues: CASSDNLQGGGYTF. V and J are TRBV10-1 and TRBJ1-2; a possible D gene is TRBD1 (5 bases). Trimming cost V 3 bases and J 7 bases, with 15 bases left between them. The CDR3 has 14 amino acids. The germline CDR1 and CDR2 sequences are WNHNN and SYGVQD (reference sequence).